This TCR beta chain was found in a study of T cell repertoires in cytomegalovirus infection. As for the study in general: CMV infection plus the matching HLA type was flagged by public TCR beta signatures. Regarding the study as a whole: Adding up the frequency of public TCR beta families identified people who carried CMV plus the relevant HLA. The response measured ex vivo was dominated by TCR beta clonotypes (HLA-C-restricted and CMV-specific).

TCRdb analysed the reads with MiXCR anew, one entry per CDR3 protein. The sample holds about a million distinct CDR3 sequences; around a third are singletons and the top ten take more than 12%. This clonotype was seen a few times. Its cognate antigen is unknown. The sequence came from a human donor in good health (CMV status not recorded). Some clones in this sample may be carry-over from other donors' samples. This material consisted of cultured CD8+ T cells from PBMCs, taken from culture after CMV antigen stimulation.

CDR3 coding DNA: TGTGCCAGCAGAAGTCTATCCGGGACAGGGGGTTCCTACGAGCAGTACGTC. Translated: CASRSLSGTGGSYEQYV. The chain recombines TRBV28 with TRBJ2-7; 11 positions match TRBD1. CDR3 length: 17 residues. Germline V lookup: CDR1 MDHEN, CDR2 SYDVKM. V lost 6 bases to trimming and J lost 1 base; unmatched junction nucleotides: 11.